These T cell receptor beta chains were read from a single sample in a study of cytomegalovirus exposure and HLA in healthy donors. TCRdb's table, derived via immunoSEQ multiplex PCR, lists solely in-frame clones and lacks some. This sample has some 140,000 clones; about 86% occur once, and the top ten carry less than 2.5%. Sequencing was carried out using PBMCs. The source is a human donor in good health. Both conserved end residues are part of each CDR3. Fields, in order: D gene, V gene, J gene, clone size, CDR3 DNA, CDR3 protein. The D gene is left open where the match is weak. Part of the rows lack a size; the others show once, few, many or a class for expanded clones.

>-|TRBV11-2|TRBJ2-7|-
TGTGCCAGCAGCGAACACACGTCCTACGAGCAGTACTTC
CASSEHTSYEQYF
>-|TRBV19|TRBJ1-1|-
TGTGCCAGTAGTAGTGGGGAGTGGACTGAAGCTTTCTTT
CASSSGEWTEAFF
>-|TRBV30|TRBJ1-4|-
TGTGCCTGGAACCAGGGGCTTCGGGAAAAACTGTTTTTT
CAWNQGLREKLFF
>TRBD2|TRBV7-2|TRBJ2-5|few
TGTGCCAGCAGCTTAGAACTAGCGGGGGGAACCCAGTACTTC
CASSLELAGGTQYF
>-|TRBV27|TRBJ2-3|-
TGTGCCAGCCAAAAACTACCCACAAATACGCAGTATTTT
CASQKLPTNTQYF
>-|TRBV5-4|TRBJ1-2|-
TGTGCCAGCAGCTTCGGGAAGGAGTCATATGGCTACACCTTC
CASSFGKESYGYTF
>TRBD1|TRBV28|TRBJ2-7|-
TGTGCCAGCAGCCCATCAACAGGGGTATCCTACGAGCAGTACTTC
CASSPSTGVSYEQYF
>TRBD1|TRBV7-3|TRBJ2-5|-
TGTGCCAGCAGCACAGGGACAGGGACGTCCCAAGAGACCCAGTACTTC
CASSTGTGTSQETQYF
>-|TRBV9|TRBJ1-2|once
TGTGCCAGCAGCGTAGGTACAGGCGAGGCCTATGGCTACACCTTC
CASSVGTGEAYGYTF
>TRBD1|TRBV7-9|TRBJ1-2|-
TGTGCCAGCAGTTCAGGACAGGGCGGAGGCTACACCTTC
CASSSGQGGGYTF
>-|TRBV7-9|TRBJ2-7|-
TGTGCCAGCAGCAAGACAGGCTACGAGCAGTACTTC
CASSKTGYEQYF
>TRBD2|TRBV6-5|TRBJ2-7|-
TGTGCCAGCAGTTACTCCGGACTAGCGGGACCCTACGAGCAGTACTTC
CASSYSGLAGPYEQYF
>TRBD1|TRBV2|TRBJ1-3|-
TGTGCCACCGGGACAGGGGGAAACACCATATATTTT
CATGTGGNTIYF